The entry below gives a single TCR beta chain sequence along with its context. Antigen specificity is unknown. Trimming took off 7 bases at V and 6 bases at J, with 15 bases between the two ends. CDR3 length: 14 amino acids. Looked up from germline, CDR1 is LNHDA and CDR2 is SQIVND (reference sequence). The record originates from a study of PD-1 blockade in classical Hodgkin lymphoma. General study results and limits: With CD4+ cells, TCR diversity rose significantly by C4D1, but not with CD8+ cells.

Relapse was seen in all patients after autologous stem cell transplantation, and brentuximab vedotin exposure was variable. The protocol was immunoSEQ multiplex PCR, while the TCRdb copy is restricted to in-frame clones and leaves out a portion. The sample has 14,000 to 15,000 clones; about four fifths are singletons. The sequence derives from a human donor with classical Hodgkin lymphoma. This specimen was peripheral blood mononuclear cells (PBMCs), taken before the second cycle of nivolumab. The genes are TRBV19 and TRBJ2-2, with no clear D. The CDR3 region has the DNA TGTGCCAGTAAGCAAGTTGACGGGCCCGGGGAGCTGTTTTTT. It translates to CASKQVDGPGELFF.